The 3 T cell receptor beta chains presented below share a single source sample, sequenced in a study of graft-versus-host responses after intestinal transplantation. The repertoire was sequenced with immunoSEQ multiplex PCR; TCRdb's copy has only in-frame clones and lacks some. This table has approximately 6,000 clones, roughly 71% appearing once. Lamina propria and intraepithelial lymphocytes were released by processing graft tissue. The sample here was ileum tissue, taken roughly 290 days after intestinal transplant. Receptors originate from a human patient who received an intestinal transplant, so some T cells may come from the graft donor.

This sequence joins TRBV9 and TRBJ2-5; the match to TRBD1 covers 12 bases. Germline CDR1 reads SGDLS; CDR2 reads YYNGEE. V lost 4 bases, J lost 1 base, and 5 bases stayed unmatched. This CDR3 region has 16 residues. In DNA, the CDR3 is TGTGCCAGCAGCCTGGGGACAGGGGGCTTCCAAGAGACCCAGTACTTC. Translating it yields CASSLGTGGFQETQYF. Combining the CDR3 with reference TRBV9 and TRBJ2-5 gives the whole variable domain DSGVTQTPKHLITATGQRVTLRCSPRSGDLSVYWYQQSLDQGLQFLIQYYNGEERAKGNILERFSAQQFPDLHSELNLSSLELGDSALYFCASSLGTGGFQETQYFGPGTRLLVL.

This clone showed up just a few times. The chain combines TRBV6-1 with TRBJ2-7; tentatively, D is TRBD2 (6 bases). The ends were cut back, 2 bases at V and 6 bases at J, with 17 bases in the middle. Germline V gene lookup returns CDR1 MNHNS and CDR2 SASEGT. This CDR3 is 15 amino acids long. This CDR3 reads CASSEYGSKEGEQYF. In DNA form, the CDR3 reads TGTGCCAGCAGTGAATACGGGAGTAAGGAGGGCGAGCAGTACTTC.

This clone was counted only a few times. V gene TRBV7-9 combines with J gene TRBJ2-3; D not resolved. CDR1 is SEHNR, CDR2 FQNEAQ, per germline (reference sequence). The CDR3 spans 11 residues. Trimming cost V 7 bases and J 3 bases, with 5 bases left between them. The CDR3 DNA is TGTGCCAGCACCCGAACAGATACGCAGTATTTT. This codes for CASTRTDTQYF.